Sequencing of this TCR beta chain was carried out in a study of T cell responses to AZD1222 COVID-19 vaccine. At the level of the study: Second doses were pooled across both intervals (about 4 or about 12 weeks).

Details on this clone: The antigen is unknown.

Germline assignment: CDR1 SEHNR and CDR2 FQNEAQ (reference sequence). After removal of 5 bases from V and 0 bases from J, the junction contained 4 bases not matched to a gene. The CDR3 is 15 residues long. Study results and caveats: Females made up more of the donors, who were largely white British, and clonal diversity may have come out too low. Vaccine-related CD4 TCRs covered spike, predominating at 160-218 and 743-854. The breadth and depth of Spike-specific TCRs increased once two AZD1222 doses had been given.

The method was immunoSEQ multiplex PCR; TCRdb's version includes in-frame clones alone and lacks a portion of them. The repertoire includes more than 95,000 clones, around 87% of them detected once, and more than 9% sits in the top ten. Sequenced here: peripheral blood, sampled on day 0 of AZD1222 vaccination. The rearrangement uses TRBV7-9 and TRBJ1-3; TRBD1 matches 7 bases. This sequence originates from an adult in good health. As DNA, the CDR3 is TGTGCCAGCAGCCCGGGACAGATCTCTGGAAACACCATATATTTT. Translation: CASSPGQISGNTIYF.